Presented here are 5 T cell receptor beta chains from one specimen sequenced in a study of CD4 T cells in relation to SARS-CoV-2 and coronaviruses. Which antigens these TCRs recognize remains unknown. Method: immunoSEQ multiplex PCR; TCRdb's copy keeps in-frame clones and lacks some. The sample shows just over 35,000 clones, roughly 80% of them seen only once. The sequencing sample was made of naive CD4+ T cells from PBMCs, cultured in vitro. Indicated subset: naive CD4+ T cells isolated by negative enrichment. The origin of the receptors is an adult with COVID-19.

This chain connects TRBV7-3 to TRBJ2-2; perhaps TRBD1 as D (5 bases). The germline gives CDR1 SGHTA, CDR2 FQGTGA. Trimming shortened V by 3 bases and J by 6 bases, and 8 bases separated the two germline ends. This CDR3 is built from 13 residues. CDR3 bases: TGTGCCAGCAGCTTCTCAGGGTCCGGGGAGCTGTTTTTT. Translated: CASSFSGSGELFF.

This clone is judged medium-sized (0.01 to 0.1%). The V and J genes are TRBV21-1 and TRBJ2-1. TRBV21-1 is a pseudogene. The CDR3 has 14 residues. DNA of the CDR3: TGTGCCAGCAGCAAATCCCTGTCGGGCTGTGAGCAGTTCTTC. Protein product: CASSKSLSGCEQFF.

V gene TRBV11-2 combines with J gene TRBJ2-7; TRBD2 matches 11 bases. From germline, CDR1 is SGHAT and CDR2 FQNNGV. This CDR3 contains 18 residues. V shed 5 bases and J 6 bases; nucleotides not matched to a gene: 18. The CDR3 DNA sequence: TGTGCCAGCAGCGGAGGGACTAGCGGAGTTCCCACTATCAGCGAGCAGTACTTC. Protein sequence: CASSGGTSGVPTISEQYF.

The J gene is TRBJ1-3, the V gene TRBV7-8; the D gene is possibly TRBD1 (5 bases). V was clipped by 0 bases and J by 1 base, with 13 bases between them. CDR1 SGHVS and CDR2 FQNEAQ come from the germline V gene. The CDR3 runs to 17 residues. CDR3 in DNA: TGTGCCAGCAGCTTAGCGGGGACGCGGGCGTCTGGAAACACCATATATTTT. It encodes CASSLAGTRASGNTIYF.

The J gene is TRBJ2-1, the V gene TRBV19, with TRBD2 identical over 9 bases. The V gene's germline CDR1 is LNHDA and CDR2 SQIVND (reference sequence). The length of the CDR3 is 15 residues. V shed 4 bases, J shed 7 bases, and the junction held 8 bases outside the gene matches. CDR3: CASSKSPSGINEQFF. The CDR3 DNA is TGTGCCAGTAGTAAGTCCCCTAGCGGGATAAATGAGCAGTTCTTC.